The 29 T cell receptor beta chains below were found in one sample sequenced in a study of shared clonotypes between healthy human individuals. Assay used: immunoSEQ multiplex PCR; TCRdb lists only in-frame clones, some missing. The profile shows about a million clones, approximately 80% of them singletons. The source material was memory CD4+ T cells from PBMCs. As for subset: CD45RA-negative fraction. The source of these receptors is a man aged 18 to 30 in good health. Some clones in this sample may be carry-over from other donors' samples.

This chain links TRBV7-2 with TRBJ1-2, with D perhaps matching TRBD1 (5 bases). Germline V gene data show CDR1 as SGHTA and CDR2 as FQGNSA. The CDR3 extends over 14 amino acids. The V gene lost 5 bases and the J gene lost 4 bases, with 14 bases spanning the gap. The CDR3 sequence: CASSLGAGSYGYTF. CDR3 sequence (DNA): TGTGCCAGCAGCCTAGGGGCGGGGTCCTATGGCTACACCTTC.

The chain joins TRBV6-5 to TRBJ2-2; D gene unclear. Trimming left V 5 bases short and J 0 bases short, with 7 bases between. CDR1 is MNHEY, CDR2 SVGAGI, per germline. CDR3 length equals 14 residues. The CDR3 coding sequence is TGTGCCAGCAGTCTTGCCGCGAACACCGGGGAGCTGTTTTTT. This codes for CASSLAANTGELFF.

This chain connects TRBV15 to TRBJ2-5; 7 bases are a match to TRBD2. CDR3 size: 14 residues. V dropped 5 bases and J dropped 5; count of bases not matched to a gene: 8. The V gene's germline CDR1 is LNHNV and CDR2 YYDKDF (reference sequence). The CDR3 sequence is CATSPGGRQETQYF. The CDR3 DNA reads TGTGCCACCAGCCCGGGGGGAAGACAGGAGACCCAGTACTTC.

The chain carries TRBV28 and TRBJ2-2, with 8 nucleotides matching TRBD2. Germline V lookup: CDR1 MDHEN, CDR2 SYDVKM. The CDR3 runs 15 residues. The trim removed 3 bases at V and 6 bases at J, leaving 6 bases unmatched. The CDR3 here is CASSLGGTRSGELFF. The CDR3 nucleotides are TGTGCCAGCAGTTTGGGCGGGACTAGGTCCGGGGAGCTGTTTTTT. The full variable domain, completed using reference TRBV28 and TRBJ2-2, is DVKVTQSSRYLVKRTGEKVFLECVQDMDHENMFWYRQDPGLGLRLIYFSYDVKMKEKGDIPEGYSVSREKKERFSLILESASTNQTSMYLCASSLGGTRSGELFFGEGSRLTVL.

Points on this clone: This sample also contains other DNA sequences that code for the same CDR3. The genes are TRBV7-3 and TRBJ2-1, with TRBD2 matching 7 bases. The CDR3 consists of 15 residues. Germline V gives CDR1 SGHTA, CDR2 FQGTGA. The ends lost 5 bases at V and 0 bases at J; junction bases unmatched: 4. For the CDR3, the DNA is TGTGCCAGCAGCCTTCTAGCGGCCTCCTACAATGAGCAGTTCTTC. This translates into CASSLLAASYNEQFF. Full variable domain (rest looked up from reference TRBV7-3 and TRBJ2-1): GAGVSQTPSNKVTEKGKYVELRCDPISGHTALYWYRQSLGQGPEFLIYFQGTGAADDSGLPNDRFFAVRPEGSVSTLKIQRTERGDSAVYLCASSLLAASYNEQFFGPGTRLTVL.

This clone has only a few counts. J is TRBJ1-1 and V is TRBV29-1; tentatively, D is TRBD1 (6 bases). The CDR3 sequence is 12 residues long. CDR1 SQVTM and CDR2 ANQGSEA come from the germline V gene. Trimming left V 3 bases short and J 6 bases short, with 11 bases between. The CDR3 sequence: CSVDGRGAEAFF. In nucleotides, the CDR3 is TGCAGCGTTGACGGCAGGGGCGCTGAAGCTTTCTTT.

The CDR3 loop reads CASSQSSEAYSNQPQHF. CDR3 bases: TGCGCCAGCAGCCAAAGTTCGGAGGCCTATAGCAATCAGCCCCAGCATTTT. V usage is TRBV4-1 and J usage is TRBJ1-5; no firm D call. This CDR3 has 17 residues. Trimming took 2 bases from V and 0 from J, leaving 14 bases between them. Germline-derived CDR1 and CDR2 are MGHRA and YSYEKL.

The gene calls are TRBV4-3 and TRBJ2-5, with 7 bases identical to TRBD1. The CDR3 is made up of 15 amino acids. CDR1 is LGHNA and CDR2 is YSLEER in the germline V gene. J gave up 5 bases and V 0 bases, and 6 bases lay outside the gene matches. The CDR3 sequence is CASSQERGRRETQYF. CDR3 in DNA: TGCGCCAGCAGCCAAGAGAGGGGGCGCAGGGAGACCCAGTACTTC.

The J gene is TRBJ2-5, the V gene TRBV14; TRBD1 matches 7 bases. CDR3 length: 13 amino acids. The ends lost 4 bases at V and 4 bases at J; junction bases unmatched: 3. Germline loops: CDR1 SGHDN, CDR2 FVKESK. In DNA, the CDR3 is TGTGCCAGCAGCCGAGGGGGCATAGAGACCCAGTACTTC. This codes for CASSRGGIETQYF.

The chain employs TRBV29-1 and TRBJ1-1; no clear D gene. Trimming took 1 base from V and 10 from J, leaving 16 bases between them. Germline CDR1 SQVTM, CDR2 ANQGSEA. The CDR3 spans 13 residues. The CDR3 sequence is CSVEASGRPGAFF. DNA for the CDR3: TGCAGCGTTGAAGCGTCCGGTCGACCGGGAGCTTTCTTT.

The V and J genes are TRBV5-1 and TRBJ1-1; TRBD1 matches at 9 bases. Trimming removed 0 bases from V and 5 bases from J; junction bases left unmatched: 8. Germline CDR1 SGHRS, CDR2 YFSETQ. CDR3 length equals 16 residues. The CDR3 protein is CASSLDRPGQGTEAFF. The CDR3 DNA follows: TGCGCCAGCAGCTTGGACCGGCCGGGACAGGGAACTGAAGCTTTCTTT.

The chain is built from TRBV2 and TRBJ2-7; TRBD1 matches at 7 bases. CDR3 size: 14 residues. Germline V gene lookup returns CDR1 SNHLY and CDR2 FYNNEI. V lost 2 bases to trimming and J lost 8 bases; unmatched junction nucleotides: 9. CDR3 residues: CASSEKGAGLQQYF. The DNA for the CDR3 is TGTGCCAGCAGTGAAAAGGGGGCCGGACTTCAGCAGTACTTC.

This chain's CDR3 is CASSGAGGSETQYF. The DNA of the CDR3 is TGTGCCAGCAGCGGAGCGGGAGGTAGCGAGACCCAGTACTTC. The V and J genes are TRBV2 and TRBJ2-5; 9 positions agree with TRBD2. Germline loops: CDR1 SNHLY, CDR2 FYNNEI. The CDR3 is made up of 14 amino acids. The ends lost 6 bases at V and 5 bases at J; junction bases unmatched: 7.

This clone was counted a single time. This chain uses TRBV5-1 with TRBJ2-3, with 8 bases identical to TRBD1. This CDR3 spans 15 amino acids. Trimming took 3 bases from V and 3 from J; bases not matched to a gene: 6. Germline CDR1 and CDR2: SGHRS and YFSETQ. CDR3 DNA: TGCGCCAGCAGCTCAGGACAGGGTCGGACAGATACGCAGTATTTT. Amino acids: CASSSGQGRTDTQYF.

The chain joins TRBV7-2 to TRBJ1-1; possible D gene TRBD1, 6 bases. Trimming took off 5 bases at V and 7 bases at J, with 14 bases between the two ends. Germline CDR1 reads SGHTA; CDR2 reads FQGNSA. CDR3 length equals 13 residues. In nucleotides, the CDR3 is TGTGCCAGCAGCACCCGGGGGGGCGATGAAGCTTTCTTT. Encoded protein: CASSTRGGDEAFF.

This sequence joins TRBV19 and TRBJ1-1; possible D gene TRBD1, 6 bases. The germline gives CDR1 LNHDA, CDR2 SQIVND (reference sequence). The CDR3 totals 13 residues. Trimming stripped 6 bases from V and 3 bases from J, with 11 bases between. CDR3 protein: CASSPQGYTEAFF. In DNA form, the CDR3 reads TGTGCCAGTAGCCCTCAGGGGTACACTGAAGCTTTCTTT.

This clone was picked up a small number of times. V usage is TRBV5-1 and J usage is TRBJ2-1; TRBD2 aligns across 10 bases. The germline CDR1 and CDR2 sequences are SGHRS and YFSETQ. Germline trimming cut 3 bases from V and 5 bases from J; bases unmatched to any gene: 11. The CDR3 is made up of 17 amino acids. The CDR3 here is CASSYSPSGRADNEQFF. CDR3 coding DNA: TGCGCCAGCAGCTACAGTCCGAGCGGGAGGGCCGACAATGAGCAGTTCTTC.

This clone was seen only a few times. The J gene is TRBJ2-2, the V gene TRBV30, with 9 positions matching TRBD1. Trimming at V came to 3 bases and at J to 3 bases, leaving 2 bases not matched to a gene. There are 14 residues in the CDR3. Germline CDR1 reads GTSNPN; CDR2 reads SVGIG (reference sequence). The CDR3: CAWRTGGDTGELFF. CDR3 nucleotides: TGTGCCTGGAGGACAGGGGGGGACACCGGGGAGCTGTTTTTT. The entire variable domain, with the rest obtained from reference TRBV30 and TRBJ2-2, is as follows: SQTIHQWPATLVQPVGSPLSLECTVEGTSNPNLYWYRQAAGRGLQLLFYSVGIGQISSEVPQNLSASRPQDRQFILSSKKLLLSDSGFYLCAWRTGGDTGELFFGEGSRLTVL.

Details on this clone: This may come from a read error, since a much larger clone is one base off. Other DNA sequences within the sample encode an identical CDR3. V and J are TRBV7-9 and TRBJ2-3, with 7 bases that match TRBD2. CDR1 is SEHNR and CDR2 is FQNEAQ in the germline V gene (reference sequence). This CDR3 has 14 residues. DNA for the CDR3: TGTGCCAGCAGCTCTAGCGGCTCCACAGATACACAGTATTTT. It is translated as CASSSSGSTDTQYF. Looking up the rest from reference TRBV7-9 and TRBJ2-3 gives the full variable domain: DTGVSQNPRHKITKRGQNVTFRCDPISEHNRLYWYRQTLGQGPEFLTYFQNEAQLEKSRLLSDRFSAERPKGSFSTLEIQRTEQGDSAMYLCASSSSGSTDTQYFGPGTRLTVL.

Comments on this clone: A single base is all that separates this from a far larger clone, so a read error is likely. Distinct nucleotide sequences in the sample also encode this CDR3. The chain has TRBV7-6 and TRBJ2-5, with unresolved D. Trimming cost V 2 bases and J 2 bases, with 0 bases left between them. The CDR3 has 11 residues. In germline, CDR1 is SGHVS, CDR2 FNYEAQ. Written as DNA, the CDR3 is TGTGCCAGCAGCTTACAAGAGACCCAGTACTTC. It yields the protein CASSLQETQYF.

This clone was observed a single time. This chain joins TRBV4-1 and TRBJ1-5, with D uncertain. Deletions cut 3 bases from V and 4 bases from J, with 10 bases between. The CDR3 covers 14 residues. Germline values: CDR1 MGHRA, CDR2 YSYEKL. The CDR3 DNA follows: TGCGCCAGCAGCCACCCGGGAACTAATCAGCCCCAGCATTTT. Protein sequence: CASSHPGTNQPQHF.

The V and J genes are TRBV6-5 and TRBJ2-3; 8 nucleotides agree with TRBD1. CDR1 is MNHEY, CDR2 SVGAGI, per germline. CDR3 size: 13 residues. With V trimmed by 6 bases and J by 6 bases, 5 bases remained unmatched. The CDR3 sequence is CASRGTGIDTQYF. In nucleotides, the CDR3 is TGTGCCAGCAGAGGGACAGGAATTGATACGCAGTATTTT.

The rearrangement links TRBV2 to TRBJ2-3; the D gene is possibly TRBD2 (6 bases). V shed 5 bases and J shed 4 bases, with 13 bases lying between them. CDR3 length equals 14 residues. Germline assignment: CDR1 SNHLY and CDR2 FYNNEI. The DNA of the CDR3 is TGTGCCAGCAGTAGTCAGGGCGGGGCAGATACGCAGTATTTT. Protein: CASSSQGGADTQYF.

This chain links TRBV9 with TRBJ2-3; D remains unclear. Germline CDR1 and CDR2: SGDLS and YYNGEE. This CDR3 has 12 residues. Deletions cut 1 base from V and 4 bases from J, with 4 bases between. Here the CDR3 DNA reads TGTGCCAGCAGCGTAATGTCAGATACGCAGTATTTT. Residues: CASSVMSDTQYF.

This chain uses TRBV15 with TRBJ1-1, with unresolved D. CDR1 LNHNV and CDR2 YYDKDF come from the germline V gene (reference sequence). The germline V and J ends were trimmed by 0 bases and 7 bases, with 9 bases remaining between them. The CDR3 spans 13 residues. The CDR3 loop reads CATSRDPTSEAFF. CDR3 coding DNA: TGTGCCACCAGCAGAGATCCAACTAGTGAAGCTTTCTTT.

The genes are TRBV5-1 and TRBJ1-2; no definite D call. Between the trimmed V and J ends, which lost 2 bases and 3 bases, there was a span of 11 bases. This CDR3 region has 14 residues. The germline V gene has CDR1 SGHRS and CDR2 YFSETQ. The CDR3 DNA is TGCGCCAGCAGCTTAGAGGGCCCCTACTATGGCTACACCTTC. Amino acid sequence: CASSLEGPYYGYTF.

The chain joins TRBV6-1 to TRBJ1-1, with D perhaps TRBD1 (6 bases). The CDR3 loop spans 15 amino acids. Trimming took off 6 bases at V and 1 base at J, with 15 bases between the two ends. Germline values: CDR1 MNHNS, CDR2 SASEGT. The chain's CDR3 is CASRRLQGPNTEAFF. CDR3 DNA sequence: TGTGCCAGCAGAAGGCTACAGGGACCGAACACTGAAGCTTTCTTT.

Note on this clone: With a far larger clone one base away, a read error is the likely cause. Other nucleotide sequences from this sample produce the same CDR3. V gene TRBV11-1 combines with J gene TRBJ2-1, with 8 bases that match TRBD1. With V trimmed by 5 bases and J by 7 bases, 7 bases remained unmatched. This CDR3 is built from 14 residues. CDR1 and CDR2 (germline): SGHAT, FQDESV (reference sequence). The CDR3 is CASSPGQARNEQFF. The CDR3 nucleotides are TGTGCCAGCAGCCCGGGACAGGCTCGGAATGAGCAGTTCTTC.

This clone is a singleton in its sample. For the CDR3, the DNA is TGTGCCAGCAGCTCTCGGACAGGGAATAATGAAAAACTGTTTTTT. Its protein is CASSSRTGNNEKLFF. This chain uses TRBV27 with TRBJ1-4; TRBD1 matches at 8 bases. Germline-derived CDR1 and CDR2 are MNHEY and SMNVEV (reference sequence). This CDR3 is 15 amino acids long. V was clipped by 6 bases and J by 4 bases; unmatched bases: 7.